The clone carrying this T cell receptor beta chain was seen repeatedly, ten times or more. Its specificity is unknown. This specimen comes from a study of regulatory T cells in long-lasting Graves disease. Whole-study results and caveats: Newly diagnosed Graves' patients exceeded persistent ones in TCR diversity. Segments TRBV28, TRBJ1-2 and TRBJ2-5 showed preferential usage in persistent disease.

The time point: persistent/refractory GD, antithyroid drugs over 5 years with positive TRAb. Isolated PBMC RNA provided the starting material for the TCR library. Construction of TCR beta libraries relied on iRepertoire HTBI primers and on Arm-PCR targeting CDR3 regions. Original handling: Segment identification across samples yielded 55 to 65 TRBV and more than twelve TRBJ segments. TCRdb reprocessed the multiplex PCR reads with MiXCR, giving one entry per CDR3 protein. These V and J calls are TCRdb output, not the study's own analysis. The sample holds over 450,000 distinct CDR3 sequences, roughly 21% seen once. Germline lookup yields CDR1 SNHLY and CDR2 FYNNEI. This CDR3 comprises 13 residues. Between the trimmed V and J ends, which lost 0 bases and 4 bases, there was a span of 6 bases.

The input for sequencing was peripheral blood mononuclear cells (PBMCs), taken when the disease was refractory, from a patient treated with antithyroid drugs. This clonotype originated in a female donor with Graves disease. The chain joins TRBV2 to TRBJ2-5; a possible D gene is TRBD1 (5 bases). CDR3 loop: CASSEAGVETQYF. CDR3 nucleotide sequence: TGTGCCAGCAGTGAAGCAGGGGTAGAGACCCAGTACTTC.